This T cell receptor beta chain came from a study of spatial heterogeneity in lung cancer. V lost 3 bases, J lost 0 bases, and 8 bases lay in between. The CDR3 sequence is 14 residues long. Germline assignment: CDR1 LGHNA and CDR2 YSLEER. Using its own MiXCR run on the 5' RACE reads, TCRdb lists one record per CDR3 protein. The sample has around 110,000 distinct CDR3 sequences, 10% to 15% seen once. Time point defined: blood at routine non-recurrence follow-up after resection. Tumor, nontumor lung or frozen PBMC supplied whole RNA that was sequenced unsorted. Study-level points and caveats: Relative to follow-up, resection was when ubiquitous expanded tumor TCRs appeared more in blood.

Concerning this clonotype: What it binds is not known.

The gene calls are TRBV4-3 and TRBJ1-1; D possibly corresponds to TRBD1 (5 bases). The receptor was isolated from a male donor with early-stage non-small cell lung cancer. Sequencing used PBMCs, obtained at follow-up. The chain's CDR3 is CASSQLGVNTEAFF. CDR3 nucleotides: TGCGCCAGCAGCCAGCTAGGGGTGAACACTGAAGCTTTCTTT.